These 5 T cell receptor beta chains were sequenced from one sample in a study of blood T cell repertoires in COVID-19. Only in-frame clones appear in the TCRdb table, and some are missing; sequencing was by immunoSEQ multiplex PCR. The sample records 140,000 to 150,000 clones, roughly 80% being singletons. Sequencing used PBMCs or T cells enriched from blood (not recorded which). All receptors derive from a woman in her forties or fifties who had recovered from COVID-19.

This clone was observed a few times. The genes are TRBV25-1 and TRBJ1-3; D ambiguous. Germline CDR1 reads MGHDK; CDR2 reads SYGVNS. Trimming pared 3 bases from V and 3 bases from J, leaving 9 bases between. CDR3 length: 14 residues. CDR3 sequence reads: CASSDRILGNTIYF. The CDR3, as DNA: TGTGCCAGCAGTGACAGAATCCTTGGAAACACCATATATTTT.

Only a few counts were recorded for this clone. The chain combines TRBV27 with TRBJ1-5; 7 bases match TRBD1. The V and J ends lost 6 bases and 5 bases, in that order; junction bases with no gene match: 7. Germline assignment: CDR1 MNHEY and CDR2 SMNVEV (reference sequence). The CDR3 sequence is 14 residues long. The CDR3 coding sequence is TGTGCCAGCAGCTTGGACAGGCAAGATCAGCCCCAGCATTTT. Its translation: CASSLDRQDQPQHF.

This chain's CDR3 is CASSRPGQGYNEQFF. The CDR3 DNA reads TGTGCCAGCAGCCGCCCGGGACAGGGTTACAATGAGCAGTTCTTC. The chain couples TRBV16 to TRBJ2-1; 9 bases line up with TRBD1. J lost 4 bases, V lost 4 bases, and 5 bases had no gene match. Germline CDR1 reads KGHSY; CDR2 reads FQNENV. The CDR3 is 15 amino acids.

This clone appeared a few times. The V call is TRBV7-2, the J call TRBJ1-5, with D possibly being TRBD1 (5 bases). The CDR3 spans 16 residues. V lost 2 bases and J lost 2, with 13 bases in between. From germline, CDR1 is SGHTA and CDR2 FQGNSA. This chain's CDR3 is CASSLIAWGGNQPQHF. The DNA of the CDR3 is TGTGCCAGCAGCTTAATCGCGTGGGGGGGCAATCAGCCCCAGCATTTT.

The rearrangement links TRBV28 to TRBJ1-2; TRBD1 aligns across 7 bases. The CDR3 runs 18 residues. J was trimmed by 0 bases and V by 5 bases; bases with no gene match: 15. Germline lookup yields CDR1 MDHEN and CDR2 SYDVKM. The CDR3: CASSPSTETGLANYGYTF. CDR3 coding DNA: TGTGCCAGCAGTCCCAGCACAGAGACAGGGCTAGCTAACTATGGCTACACCTTC.